The present TCR beta chain was sequenced within a study of beta chain features in type 1 diabetes. General study results and limits: Among all four CD4+ subsets, Type 1 diabetes patients had TCRB CDR3s that were moderately but significantly shorter. TCRB repertoires of naive, central memory and Treg cells appeared more similar among patients than among healthy donors.

A CD45RO/CCR7/CD25/CD127/CD95/CD27 panel sorted naive, central memory, regulatory and stem cell-like memory CD4+ cells. Concerning this clone itself: Its target is unknown.

The CDR3 is 13 amino acids. From germline, CDR1 is SQVTM and CDR2 ANQGSEA. Trimming took 7 bases from V and 2 from J; bases not matched to a gene: 7. The whole isolated RNA underwent reverse transcription, so sequencing captured expressed TCRB transcripts. TCRdb keeps only in-frame clones here, not all; method: immunoSEQ multiplex PCR. The sample has 250,000 to 300,000 clones; 8% are singletons. The receptor's source is a woman aged 18-30 years in good health. This chain uses TRBV29-1 with TRBJ1-1; 7 bases are shared with TRBD1. The sequencing sample was made of central memory CD4+ T cells from blood. CDR3 DNA: TGCAGCGCCGCACAGGGGACAAACACTGAAGCTTTCTTT. Translating gives CSAAQGTNTEAFF.